Each of the 9 T cell receptor beta chains below was sequenced from the same sample in a study of blood T cell repertoires in COVID-19. Generated by immunoSEQ multiplex PCR, the TCRdb table keeps only in-frame clones and is missing some. The sample carries around 99,000 clones, 85% to 90% recorded once. The specimen was peripheral blood. The receptors here all came from a human donor in a cohort sampled during active COVID-19.

In its sample, this clone was seen once. The V call is TRBV28, the J call TRBJ2-7; 7 positions match TRBD1. Trimming cost V 5 bases and J 3 bases; bases outside gene matches: 10. The germline V gene has CDR1 MDHEN and CDR2 SYDVKM. This CDR3 region has 15 residues. CDR3 sequence: CASSPWTTGNYEQYF. The CDR3 nucleotides are TGTGCCAGCAGTCCGTGGACGACAGGGAACTACGAGCAGTACTTC.

The chain recombines TRBV16 with TRBJ2-3; 11 nucleotides align to TRBD1. The CDR3 spans 14 residues. From germline, CDR1 is KGHSY and CDR2 FQNENV. The J segment lost 6 bases and the V segment lost 4 bases, leaving 3 bases of the junction unmatched. The CDR3 sequence is CASSRTGGSDTQYF. Written as DNA, the CDR3 is TGTGCCAGCAGCCGGACAGGGGGCAGTGATACGCAGTATTTT.

DNA for the CDR3: TGTGCCAGCAGTTACGCCGGGAACACTGAAGCTTTCTTT. Protein product: CASSYAGNTEAFF. The chain joins TRBV6-2 or TRBV6-3 to TRBJ1-1; D gene unclear. Germline-derived CDR1 and CDR2 are MNHEY and SVGEGT. The V end lost 2 bases, the J end lost 1 base, and 5 bases lay between the germline ends. The CDR3 covers 13 residues.

The chain is built from TRBV19 and TRBJ2-1; 9 nucleotides align to TRBD1. V lost 4 bases and J lost 9; bases outside the gene matches: 7. This CDR3 comprises 14 residues. The germline V gene has CDR1 LNHDA and CDR2 SQIVND (reference sequence). DNA for the CDR3: TGTGCCAGTAGTAAGGGACAGGGATCCAGTGAGCAGTTCTTC. Translated, it gives CASSKGQGSSEQFF.

J is TRBJ2-4 and V is TRBV7-8, with D tentatively TRBD2 (7 bases). The CDR3 totals 14 residues. Deletions cut 4 bases from V and 7 bases from J, with 14 bases between. The germline CDR1 and CDR2 sequences are SGHVS and FQNEAQ. CDR3 sequence: CASSSRGGGNIQYF. As DNA, the CDR3 is TGTGCCAGCAGCTCGAGGGGAGGGGGGAACATTCAGTACTTC.

The rearrangement links TRBV2 to TRBJ2-1, with D perhaps TRBD2 (7 bases). The CDR3 consists of 14 residues. Germline loops: CDR1 SNHLY, CDR2 FYNNEI. The V end was cut by 10 bases, the J end by 9 bases, with 22 bases between. DNA for the CDR3: TGTGCCATCATGCGGGGGACAAGGCTGTCTGAGCAGTTCTTC. Translated: CAIMRGTRLSEQFF.

The chain couples TRBV9 to TRBJ2-6, with 10 bases matching TRBD1. The CDR3 loop spans 16 amino acids. Germline V gene sequence: CDR1 SGDLS, CDR2 YYNGEE. V shed 3 bases and J 6 bases; nucleotides not matched to a gene: 6. The CDR3 spells CASSATGTGEANVLTF. The CDR3 DNA sequence: TGTGCCAGCAGCGCAACAGGGACAGGGGAGGCCAACGTCCTGACTTTC.

In regard to this clone: The same CDR3 can be traced to other DNA sequences in this sample. The chain joins TRBV19 to TRBJ1-2; no clear D. Germline CDR1 is LNHDA and CDR2 is SQIVND (reference sequence). The CDR3 contains 11 residues. V was trimmed by 5 bases and J by 8 bases, leaving 9 bases between them. For the CDR3, the DNA is TGTGCCAGTAGTTCAGGAGGAGGCTACACCTTC. Protein product: CASSSGGGYTF.

This clone appeared a few times. The chain employs TRBV2 and TRBJ2-7; D gene uncertain. In germline, CDR1 is SNHLY, CDR2 FYNNEI. The CDR3 loop spans 12 amino acids. V was pared by 8 bases and J by 6 bases, with 14 bases between. The chain's CDR3 is CASDGSPREQYF. DNA of the CDR3: TGTGCCAGCGACGGGTCTCCCCGCGAGCAGTACTTC.